These T cell receptor beta chains were read from a single sample in a study of blood T cell repertoires in COVID-19. Using immunoSEQ multiplex PCR, the repertoire was profiled, and TCRdb retains in-frame clones only, with some absent. The top ten hold under 6.5% of the sample, which has a few hundred thousand clones, approximately 88% seen once. The sequencing input was peripheral blood. These receptors were taken from a man aged 18 to 29 who had recovered from COVID-19. The CDR3 runs from the conserved cysteine through the conserved F or W. The order of the fields is V gene, J gene, D gene, clone size, CDR3 protein, CDR3 DNA. A D gene is named only where the DNA matches it firmly. Clone sizes are given selectively: once, few, many, or a class where the clone is expanded.

TRBV6-1,TRBJ1-5,.,.,CASSERGNQPQHF,TGTGCCAGCAGTGAAAGAGGGAATCAGCCCCAGCATTTT
TRBV19,TRBJ2-7,TRBD1,.,CASSKGQGSYEQYF,TGTGCCAGTAGTAAAGGACAGGGGTCCTACGAGCAGTACTTC
TRBV5-5,TRBJ2-7,TRBD2,once,CASSFLASGPREQYF,TGTGCCAGCAGCTTCTTGGCTAGCGGTCCTCGGGAGCAGTACTTC
TRBV7-6,TRBJ2-5,.,once,CASSSDSGETQYF,TGTGCCAGCAGCTCAGACAGTGGAGAGACCCAGTACTTC
TRBV19,TRBJ1-5,.,.,CASRRDSNQPQHF,TGTGCCAGTAGAAGAGATAGCAATCAGCCCCAGCATTTT
TRBV12-3/TRBV12-4,TRBJ2-7,.,.,CASRQSFYEQYF,TGTGCCAGCAGACAGTCATTCTACGAGCAGTACTTC
TRBV10-3,TRBJ1-2,TRBD1,.,CATGQGSLGYTF,TGTGCCACCGGACAGGGAAGTCTTGGCTACACCTTC
TRBV7-2,TRBJ1-2,TRBD1,.,CASSEAAQGGIYGYTF,TGTGCCAGCAGCGAGGCGGCACAGGGGGGTATCTATGGCTACACCTTC
TRBV12-3/TRBV12-4,TRBJ1-2,TRBD1,.,CASSFGTGNGYTF,TGTGCCAGCAGCTTCGGGACAGGGAACGGCTACACCTTC
TRBV4-1,TRBJ1-3,.,.,CASSPPGDTIYF,TGCGCCAGCAGCCCCCCAGGGGACACCATATATTTT
TRBV6-5,TRBJ2-2,.,.,CASTGMNTGELFF,TGTGCCAGTACAGGGATGAACACCGGGGAGCTGTTTTTT
TRBV2,TRBJ2-7,.,.,CASSEQGSYEQYF,TGTGCCAGCAGTGAACAGGGTTCCTACGAGCAGTACTTC
TRBV6-5,TRBJ2-7,.,.,CASSWAPGLAGQYF,TGTGCCAGCAGTTGGGCGCCTGGACTTGCTGGGCAGTACTTC
TRBV4-1,TRBJ2-1,TRBD2,.,CASSQVQGPGLAGAWQFF,TGCGCCAGCAGCCAAGTACAAGGTCCGGGACTAGCGGGAGCTTGGCAGTTCTTC
TRBV10-2,TRBJ1-1,TRBD1,once,CASSETGGTEAFF,TGCGCCAGCAGTGAGACAGGGGGCACTGAAGCTTTCTTT
TRBV9,TRBJ1-2,.,.,CASSAQTNYGYTF,TGTGCCAGCTCGGCACAGACTAACTATGGCTACACCTTC
TRBV9,TRBJ2-2,TRBD2,.,CASSVGPSGSGELFF,TGTGCCAGCAGCGTAGGGCCTAGCGGCTCCGGGGAGCTGTTTTTT
TRBV5-1,TRBJ2-5,.,.,CASSSDRWGWQETQYF,TGCGCCAGCAGCTCGGACAGATGGGGGTGGCAAGAGACCCAGTACTTC
TRBV5-8,TRBJ1-5,.,few,CASSSGPTRGPQHF,TGTGCCAGCAGCTCCGGGCCAACCCGGGGGCCCCAGCATTTT
TRBV15,TRBJ1-5,.,.,CATSSRGDQPQHF,TGTGCCACCAGCTCTCGGGGGGATCAGCCCCAGCATTTT
TRBV6-5,TRBJ2-1,.,.,CASSYPGAVNNEQFF,TGTGCCAGCAGTTACCCGGGAGCCGTGAACAATGAGCAGTTCTTC
TRBV9,TRBJ1-2,TRBD1,.,CASSDGQGSYGYTF,TGTGCCAGCAGCGATGGACAGGGGTCCTATGGCTACACCTTC
TRBV7-8,TRBJ1-3,TRBD1,.,CASSPTTGASGNTIYF,TGTGCCAGCAGCCCAACCACAGGGGCGTCGGGAAACACCATATATTTT
TRBV18,TRBJ2-3,TRBD1,.,CASSPGQGAIGTDTQYF,TGTGCCAGTTCACCTGGACAGGGGGCCATTGGGACAGATACGCAGTATTTT
TRBV19,TRBJ1-1,.,.,CASSISLAGITEAFF,TGTGCCAGTAGTATTAGCTTGGCCGGGATTACTGAAGCTTTCTTT
TRBV6-6,TRBJ1-2,TRBD1,.,CASSKTGGSNGYTF,TGTGCCAGCAGCAAAACAGGGGGGAGCAATGGCTACACCTTC
TRBV9,TRBJ2-2,TRBD2,.,CASSPGLATGELFF,TGTGCCAGCAGCCCTGGACTAGCAACCGGGGAGCTGTTTTTT
TRBV5-6,TRBJ1-2,.,.,CASSPGWRWYGYTF,TGTGCCAGCAGCCCTGGGTGGAGGTGGTATGGCTACACCTTC
TRBV7-9,TRBJ2-1,TRBD2,.,CASSDGTSAQGEQFF,TGTGCCAGCAGCGACGGGACTAGCGCCCAGGGTGAGCAGTTCTTC
TRBV12-5,TRBJ2-1,.,.,CASGLTNREQFF,TGTGCTAGTGGTTTAACCAACCGGGAGCAGTTCTTC
TRBV6-2/TRBV6-3,TRBJ2-2,.,.,CASSAGALNTGELFF,TGTGCCAGCAGTGCAGGGGCCCTCAACACCGGGGAGCTGTTTTTT
TRBV7-9,TRBJ1-2,.,.,CASSEISAANYGYTF,TGTGCCAGCAGTGAAATCTCGGCAGCGAACTATGGCTACACCTTC
TRBV6-1,TRBJ1-5,TRBD1,.,CASSEIDRGWDKGNQPQHF,TGTGCCAGCAGTGAAATAGACAGGGGGTGGGATAAGGGCAATCAGCCCCAGCATTTT
TRBV28,TRBJ2-3,TRBD2,.,CASSFTGLGADTQYF,TGTGCCAGCAGTTTTACGGGACTAGGCGCAGATACGCAGTATTTT
TRBV10-3,TRBJ2-7,TRBD2,once,CAISHISGGQDEQYF,TGTGCCATCAGCCACATTAGCGGGGGGCAAGACGAGCAGTACTTC
TRBV19,TRBJ2-1,.,.,CASGQYNEQFF,TGTGCCAGTGGCCAATACAATGAGCAGTTCTTC
TRBV4-2,TRBJ2-3,.,.,CASSPRQSTDTQYF,TGTGCCAGCAGCCCTCGACAGAGCACAGATACGCAGTATTTT
TRBV2,TRBJ1-3,.,.,CASSEGFRWQRNENTIYF,TGTGCCAGCAGTGAAGGGTTTAGGTGGCAGCGTAACGAAAACACCATATATTTT
TRBV4-1,TRBJ1-2,TRBD1,.,CASSLTRQGTYGYTF,TGCGCCAGCAGCCTCACCCGACAGGGGACCTATGGCTACACCTTC
TRBV14,TRBJ1-1,.,few,CASSHSMTANTEAFF,TGTGCCAGCAGCCATTCGATGACAGCGAACACTGAAGCTTTCTTT
TRBV27,TRBJ2-5,.,.,CASSFYAEETQYF,TGTGCCAGCAGTTTTTATGCGGAAGAGACCCAGTACTTC
TRBV10-1,TRBJ2-1,TRBD2,.,CASSGTSFYNEQFF,TGCGCCAGCAGCGGGACTAGCTTCTACAATGAGCAGTTCTTC
TRBV28,TRBJ2-3,.,.,CASSLRSGFTDTQYF,TGTGCCAGCAGTTTAAGGTCGGGATTCACAGATACGCAGTATTTT
TRBV5-1,TRBJ1-4,TRBD1,.,CASSPRTGSEKLFF,TGCGCCAGCAGCCCCCGGACAGGGTCTGAAAAACTGTTTTTT
TRBV29-1,TRBJ1-1,.,.,CSVAPTVNTEAFF,TGCAGCGTTGCCCCCACAGTGAACACTGAAGCTTTCTTT
TRBV19,TRBJ1-2,.,.,CASSPQGGVLGYTF,TGTGCCAGTAGTCCACAGGGAGGGGTGCTGGGCTACACCTTC
TRBV7-2,TRBJ2-3,TRBD2,.,CASSLRRSGGETDTQYF,TGTGCCAGCAGCTTGAGGCGTAGCGGGGGGGAGACAGATACGCAGTATTTT
TRBV9,TRBJ1-1,.,.,CASSPGRGTYTEAFF,TGTGCCAGCAGTCCGGGGAGGGGTACTTACACTGAAGCTTTCTTT
TRBV3-1/TRBV3-2,TRBJ1-1,.,.,CASSQEGRVAEAFF,TGTGCCAGCAGCCAAGAAGGCCGGGTCGCCGAAGCTTTCTTT
TRBV3-1/TRBV3-2,TRBJ2-1,TRBD2,.,CASSQTGLADNEQFF,TGTGCCAGCAGCCAAACCGGACTAGCGGACAATGAGCAGTTCTTC
TRBV6-6,TRBJ1-2,.,.,CASSPIGRGYGYTF,TGTGCCAGCAGTCCCATCGGACGGGGGTATGGCTACACCTTC
TRBV4-3,TRBJ1-1,.,.,CASSQDRANTEAFF,TGCGCCAGCAGCCAAGACAGGGCGAACACTGAAGCTTTCTTT